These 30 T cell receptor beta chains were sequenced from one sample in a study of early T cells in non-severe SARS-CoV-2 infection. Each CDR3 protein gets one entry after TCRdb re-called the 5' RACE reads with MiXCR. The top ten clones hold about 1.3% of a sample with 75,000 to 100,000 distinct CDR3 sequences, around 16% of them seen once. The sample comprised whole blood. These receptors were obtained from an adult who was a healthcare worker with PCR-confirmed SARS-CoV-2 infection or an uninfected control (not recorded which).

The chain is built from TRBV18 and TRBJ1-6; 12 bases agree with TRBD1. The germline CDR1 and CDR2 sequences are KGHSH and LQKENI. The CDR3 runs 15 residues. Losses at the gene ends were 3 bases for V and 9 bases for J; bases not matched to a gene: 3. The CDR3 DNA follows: TGTGCCAGCTCACCCGGGACAGGGGGCGGTTCACCCCTCCACTTT. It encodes CASSPGTGGGSPLHF.

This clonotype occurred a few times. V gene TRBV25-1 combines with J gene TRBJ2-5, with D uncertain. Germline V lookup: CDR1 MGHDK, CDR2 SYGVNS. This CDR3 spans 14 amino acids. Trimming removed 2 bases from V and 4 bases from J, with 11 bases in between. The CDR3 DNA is TGTGCCAGCAGTGAACTGGCCTTACCAGAGACCCAGTACTTC. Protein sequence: CASSELALPETQYF.

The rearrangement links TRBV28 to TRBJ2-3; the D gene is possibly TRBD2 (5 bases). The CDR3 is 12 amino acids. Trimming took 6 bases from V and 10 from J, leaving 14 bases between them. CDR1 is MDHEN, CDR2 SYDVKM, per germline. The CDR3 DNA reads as TGTGCCAGCAGACCTCCCGGAGGCGCGCAGTATTTT. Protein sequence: CASRPPGGAQYF.

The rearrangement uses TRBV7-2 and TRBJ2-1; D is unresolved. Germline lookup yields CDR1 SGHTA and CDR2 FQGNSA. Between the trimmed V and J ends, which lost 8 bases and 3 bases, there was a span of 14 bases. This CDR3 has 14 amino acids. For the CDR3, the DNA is TGTGCCAGCTGCCGCGGTCAGAACTACAATGAGCAGTTCTTC. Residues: CASCRGQNYNEQFF.

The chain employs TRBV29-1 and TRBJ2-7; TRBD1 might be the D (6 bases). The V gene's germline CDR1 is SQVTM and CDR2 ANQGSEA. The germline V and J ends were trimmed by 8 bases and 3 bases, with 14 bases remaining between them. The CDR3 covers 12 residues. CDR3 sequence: CSFTGKSYEQYF. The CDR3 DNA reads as TGCAGCTTTACAGGGAAGAGCTACGAGCAGTACTTC.

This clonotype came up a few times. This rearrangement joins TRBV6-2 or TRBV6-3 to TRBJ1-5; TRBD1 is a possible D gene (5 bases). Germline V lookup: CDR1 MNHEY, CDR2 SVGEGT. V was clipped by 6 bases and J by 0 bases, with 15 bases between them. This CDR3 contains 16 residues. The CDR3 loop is CASSPRQTYSNQPQHF. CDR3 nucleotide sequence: TGTGCCAGCAGCCCTCGACAGACTTATAGCAATCAGCCCCAGCATTTT.

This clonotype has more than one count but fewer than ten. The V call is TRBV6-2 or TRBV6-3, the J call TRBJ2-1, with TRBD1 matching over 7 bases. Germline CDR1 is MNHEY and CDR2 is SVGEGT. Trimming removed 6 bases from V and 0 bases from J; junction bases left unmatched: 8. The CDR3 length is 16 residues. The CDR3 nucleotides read TGTGCCAGCAGAATAGACAGGGTAGTCTCCTACAATGAGCAGTTCTTC. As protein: CASRIDRVVSYNEQFF.

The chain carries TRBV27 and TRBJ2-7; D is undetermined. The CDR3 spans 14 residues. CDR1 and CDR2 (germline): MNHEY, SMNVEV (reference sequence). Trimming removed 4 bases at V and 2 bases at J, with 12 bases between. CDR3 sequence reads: CASSYRHTTYEQYF. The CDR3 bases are TGTGCCAGCAGTTACAGACACACTACCTACGAGCAGTACTTC.

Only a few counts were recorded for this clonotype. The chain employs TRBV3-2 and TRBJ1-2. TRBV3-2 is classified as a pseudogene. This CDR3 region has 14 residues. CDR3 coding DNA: TGTGCCAGCAAGTCGGCTCTACCCTCCTATGGCTACACCTTC. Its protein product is CASKSALPSYGYTF.

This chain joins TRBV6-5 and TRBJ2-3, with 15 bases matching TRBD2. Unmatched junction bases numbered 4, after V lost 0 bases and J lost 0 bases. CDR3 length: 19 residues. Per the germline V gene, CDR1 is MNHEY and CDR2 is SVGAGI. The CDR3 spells CASSYSGTSGGSSTDTQYF. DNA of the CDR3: TGTGCCAGCAGTTACTCAGGGACTAGCGGGGGGTCGAGCACAGATACGCAGTATTTT.

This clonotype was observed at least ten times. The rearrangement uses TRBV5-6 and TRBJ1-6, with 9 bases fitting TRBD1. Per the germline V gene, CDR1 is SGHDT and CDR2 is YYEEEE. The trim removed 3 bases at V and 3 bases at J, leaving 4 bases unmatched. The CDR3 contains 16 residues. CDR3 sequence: CASSSSTGGYNSPLHF. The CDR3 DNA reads TGTGCCAGCAGCTCTTCGACAGGGGGCTATAATTCACCCCTCCACTTT.

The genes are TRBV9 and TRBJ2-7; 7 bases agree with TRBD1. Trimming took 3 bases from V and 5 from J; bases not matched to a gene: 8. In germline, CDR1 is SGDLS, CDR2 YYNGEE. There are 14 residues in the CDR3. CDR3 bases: TGTGCCAGCAGCGCGGAGACAGGGCCCCACGAGCAGTACTTC. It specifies CASSAETGPHEQYF.

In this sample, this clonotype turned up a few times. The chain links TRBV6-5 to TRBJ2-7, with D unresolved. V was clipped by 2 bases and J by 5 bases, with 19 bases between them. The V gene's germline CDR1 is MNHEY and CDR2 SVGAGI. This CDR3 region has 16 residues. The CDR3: CASSYSSGVVAHEQYF. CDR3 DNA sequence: TGTGCCAGCAGTTACAGTTCAGGAGTAGTGGCCCACGAGCAGTACTTC.

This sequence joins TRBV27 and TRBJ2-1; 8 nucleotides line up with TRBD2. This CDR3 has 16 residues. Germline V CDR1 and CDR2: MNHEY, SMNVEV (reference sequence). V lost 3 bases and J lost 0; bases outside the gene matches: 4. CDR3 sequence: CASSFRSGSSYNEQFF. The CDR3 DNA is TGTGCCAGCAGTTTTAGGAGCGGGAGCTCCTACAATGAGCAGTTCTTC.

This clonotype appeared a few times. The CDR3 DNA follows: TGTGCCAGCAGCCTGACAGGGAGGGGGAAGGACACTGAAGCTTTCTTT. It encodes CASSLTGRGKDTEAFF. The chain has TRBV7-9 and TRBJ1-1; the match to TRBD1 covers 7 bases. This CDR3 is 16 amino acids long. CDR1 is SEHNR, CDR2 FQNEAQ, per germline (reference sequence). Germline trimming cut 5 bases from V and 3 bases from J; bases unmatched to any gene: 12.

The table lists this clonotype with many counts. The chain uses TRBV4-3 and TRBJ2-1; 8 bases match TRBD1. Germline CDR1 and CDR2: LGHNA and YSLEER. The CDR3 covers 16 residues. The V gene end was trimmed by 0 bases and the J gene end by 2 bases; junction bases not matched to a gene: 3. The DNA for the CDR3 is TGCGCCAGCAGCCAAGACGGACAGGGTACCTACAATGAGCAGTTCTTC. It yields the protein CASSQDGQGTYNEQFF.

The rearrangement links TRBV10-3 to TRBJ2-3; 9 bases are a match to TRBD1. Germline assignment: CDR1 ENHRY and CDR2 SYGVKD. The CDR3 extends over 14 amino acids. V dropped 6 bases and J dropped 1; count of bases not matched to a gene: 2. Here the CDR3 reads CAISRQGGTDTQYF. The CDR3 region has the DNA TGTGCCATCAGCAGACAGGGGGGCACAGATACGCAGTATTTT.

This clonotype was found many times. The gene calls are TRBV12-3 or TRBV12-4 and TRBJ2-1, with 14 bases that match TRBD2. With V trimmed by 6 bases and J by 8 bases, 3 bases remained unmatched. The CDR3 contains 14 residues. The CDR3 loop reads CASRGTSGRHEQFF. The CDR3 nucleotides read TGTGCCAGCAGAGGGACTAGCGGGAGACATGAGCAGTTCTTC.

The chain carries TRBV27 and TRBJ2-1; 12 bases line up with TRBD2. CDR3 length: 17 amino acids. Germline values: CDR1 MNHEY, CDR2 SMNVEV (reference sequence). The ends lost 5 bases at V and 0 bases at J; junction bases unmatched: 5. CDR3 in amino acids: CASSPPTSGSSYNEQFF. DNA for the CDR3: TGTGCCAGCAGTCCGCCGACTAGCGGGAGCTCCTACAATGAGCAGTTCTTC.

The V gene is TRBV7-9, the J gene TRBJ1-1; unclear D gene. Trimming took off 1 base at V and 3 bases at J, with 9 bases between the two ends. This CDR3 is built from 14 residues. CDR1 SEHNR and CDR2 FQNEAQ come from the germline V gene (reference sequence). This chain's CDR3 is CASSLVRDHTEAFF. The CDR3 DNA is TGTGCCAGCAGCTTAGTCAGAGACCACACTGAAGCTTTCTTT. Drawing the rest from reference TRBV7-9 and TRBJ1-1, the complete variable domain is DTGVSQNPRHKITKRGQNVTFRCDPISEHNRLYWYRQTLGQGPEFLTYFQNEAQLEKSRLLSDRFSAERPKGSFSTLEIQRTEQGDSAMYLCASSLVRDHTEAFFGQGTRLTVV.

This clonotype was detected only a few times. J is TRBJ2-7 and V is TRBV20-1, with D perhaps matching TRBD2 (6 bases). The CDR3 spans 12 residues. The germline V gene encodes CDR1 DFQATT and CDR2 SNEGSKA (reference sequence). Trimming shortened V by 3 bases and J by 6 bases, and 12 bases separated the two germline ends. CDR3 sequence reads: CSARMTRSEQYF. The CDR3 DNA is TGCAGTGCTAGGATGACTAGGAGCGAGCAGTACTTC.

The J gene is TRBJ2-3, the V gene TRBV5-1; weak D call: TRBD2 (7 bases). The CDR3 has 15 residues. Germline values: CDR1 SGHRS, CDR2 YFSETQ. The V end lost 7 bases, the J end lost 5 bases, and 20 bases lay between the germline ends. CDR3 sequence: CASRPGGQSLDTQYF. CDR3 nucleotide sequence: TGCGCCAGCCGACCGGGGGGCCAATCGTTAGATACGCAGTATTTT.

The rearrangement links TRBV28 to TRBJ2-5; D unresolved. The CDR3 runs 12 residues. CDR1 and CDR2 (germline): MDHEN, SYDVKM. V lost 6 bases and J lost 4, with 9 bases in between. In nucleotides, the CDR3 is TGTGCCAGCAGCAGGTTGGGAGAGACCCAGTACTTC. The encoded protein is CASSRLGETQYF.

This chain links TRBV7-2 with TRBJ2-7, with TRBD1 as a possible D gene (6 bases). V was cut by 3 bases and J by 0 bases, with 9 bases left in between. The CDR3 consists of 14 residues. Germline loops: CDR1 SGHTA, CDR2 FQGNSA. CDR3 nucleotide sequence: TGTGCCAGCAGCTTGACAGGCCGCTCCTACGAGCAGTACTTC. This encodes CASSLTGRSYEQYF.

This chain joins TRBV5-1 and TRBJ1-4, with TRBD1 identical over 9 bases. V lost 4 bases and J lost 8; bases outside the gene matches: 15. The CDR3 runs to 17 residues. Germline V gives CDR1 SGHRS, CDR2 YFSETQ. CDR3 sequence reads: CASSPSSIATGGEKLFF. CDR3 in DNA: TGCGCCAGCAGCCCCTCATCGATCGCGACAGGGGGGGAAAAACTGTTTTTT.

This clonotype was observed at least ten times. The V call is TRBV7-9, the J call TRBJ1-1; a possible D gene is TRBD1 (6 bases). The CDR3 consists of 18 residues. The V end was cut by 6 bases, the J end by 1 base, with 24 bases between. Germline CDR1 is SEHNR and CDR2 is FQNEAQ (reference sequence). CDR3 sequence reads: CASSYNRLGTRPNTEAFF. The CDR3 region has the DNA TGTGCCAGCAGTTATAATCGCCTTGGGACAAGACCGAACACTGAAGCTTTCTTT.

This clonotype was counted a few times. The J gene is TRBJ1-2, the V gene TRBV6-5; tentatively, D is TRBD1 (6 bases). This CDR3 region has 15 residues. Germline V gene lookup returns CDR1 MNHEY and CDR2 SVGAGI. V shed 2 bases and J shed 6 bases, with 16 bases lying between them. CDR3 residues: CASSYRAGHVNGYTF. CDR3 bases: TGTGCCAGCAGTTACCGGGCGGGACACGTAAATGGCTACACCTTC.

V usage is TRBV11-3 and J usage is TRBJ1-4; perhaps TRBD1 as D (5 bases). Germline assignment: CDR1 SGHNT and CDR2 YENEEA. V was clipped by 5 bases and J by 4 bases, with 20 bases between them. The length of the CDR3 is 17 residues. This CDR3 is CASSPGPVQPDNEKLFF. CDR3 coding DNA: TGTGCCAGCAGCCCGGGGCCCGTTCAACCAGATAATGAAAAACTGTTTTTT.

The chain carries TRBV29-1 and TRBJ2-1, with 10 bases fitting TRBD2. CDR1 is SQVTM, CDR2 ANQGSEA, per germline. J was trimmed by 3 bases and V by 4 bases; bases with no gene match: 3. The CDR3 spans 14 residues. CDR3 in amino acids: CSVGASGSYNEQFF. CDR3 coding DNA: TGCAGCGTTGGGGCTAGCGGGAGCTACAATGAGCAGTTCTTC.

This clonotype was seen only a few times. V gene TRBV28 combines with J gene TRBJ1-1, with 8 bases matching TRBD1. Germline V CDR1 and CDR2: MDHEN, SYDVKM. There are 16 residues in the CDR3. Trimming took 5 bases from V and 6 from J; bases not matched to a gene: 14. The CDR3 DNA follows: TGTGCCAGCAGTCGACAGGGGAGTACGTATCAGGCTGAAGCTTTCTTT. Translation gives CASSRQGSTYQAEAFF.